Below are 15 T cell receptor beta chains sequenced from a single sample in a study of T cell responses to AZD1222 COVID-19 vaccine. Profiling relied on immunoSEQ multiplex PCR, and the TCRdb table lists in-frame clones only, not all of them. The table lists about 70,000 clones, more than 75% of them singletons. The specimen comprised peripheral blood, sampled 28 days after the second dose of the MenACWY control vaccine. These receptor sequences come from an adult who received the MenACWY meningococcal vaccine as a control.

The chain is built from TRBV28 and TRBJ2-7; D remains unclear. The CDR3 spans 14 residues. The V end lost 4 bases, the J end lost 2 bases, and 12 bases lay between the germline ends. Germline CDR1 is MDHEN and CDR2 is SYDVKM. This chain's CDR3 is CASSSRTAPYEQYF. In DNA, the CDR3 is TGTGCCAGCAGTTCCCGGACGGCCCCCTACGAGCAGTACTTC.

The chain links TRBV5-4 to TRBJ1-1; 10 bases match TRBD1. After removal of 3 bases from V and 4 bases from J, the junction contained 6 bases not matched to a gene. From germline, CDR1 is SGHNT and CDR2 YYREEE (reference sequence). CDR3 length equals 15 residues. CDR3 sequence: CASSSGTGVTTEAFF. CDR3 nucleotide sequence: TGTGCCAGCAGCTCCGGGACAGGGGTGACCACTGAAGCTTTCTTT.

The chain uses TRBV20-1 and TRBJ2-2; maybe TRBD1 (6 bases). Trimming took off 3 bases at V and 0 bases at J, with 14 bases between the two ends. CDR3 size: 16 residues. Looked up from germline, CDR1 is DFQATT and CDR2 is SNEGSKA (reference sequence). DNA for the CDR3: TGCAGTGCTAGTCAGTCAGGGACACCGAACACCGGGGAGCTGTTTTTT. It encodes CSASQSGTPNTGELFF.

This chain's CDR3 is CAISESFGRSGGYTF. DNA of the CDR3: TGTGCCATCAGTGAGTCGTTCGGGAGGAGTGGAGGCTACACCTTC. The chain combines TRBV10-3 with TRBJ1-2; no clear D. V was clipped by 0 bases and J by 8 bases, with 16 bases between them. The CDR3 contains 15 residues. The germline V gene has CDR1 ENHRY and CDR2 SYGVKD.

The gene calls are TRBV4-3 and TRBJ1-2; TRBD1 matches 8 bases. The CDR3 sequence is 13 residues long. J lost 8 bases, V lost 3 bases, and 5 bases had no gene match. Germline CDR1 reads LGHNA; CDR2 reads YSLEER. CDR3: CASSQPGGGGYTF. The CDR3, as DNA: TGCGCCAGCAGCCAGCCAGGGGGCGGCGGCTACACCTTC.

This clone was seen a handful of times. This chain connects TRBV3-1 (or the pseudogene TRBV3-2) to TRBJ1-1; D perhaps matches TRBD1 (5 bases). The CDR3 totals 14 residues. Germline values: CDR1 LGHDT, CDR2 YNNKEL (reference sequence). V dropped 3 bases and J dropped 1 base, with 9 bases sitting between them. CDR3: CASSQGETNTEAFF. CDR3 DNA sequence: TGTGCCAGCAGCCAGGGGGAAACGAACACTGAAGCTTTCTTT.

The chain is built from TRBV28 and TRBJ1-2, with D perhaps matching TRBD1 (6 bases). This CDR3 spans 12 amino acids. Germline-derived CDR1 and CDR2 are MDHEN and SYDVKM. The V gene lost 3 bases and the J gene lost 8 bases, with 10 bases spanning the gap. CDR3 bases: TGTGCCAGCAGTTTTGGGACAAGAGGCTACACCTTC. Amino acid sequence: CASSFGTRGYTF.

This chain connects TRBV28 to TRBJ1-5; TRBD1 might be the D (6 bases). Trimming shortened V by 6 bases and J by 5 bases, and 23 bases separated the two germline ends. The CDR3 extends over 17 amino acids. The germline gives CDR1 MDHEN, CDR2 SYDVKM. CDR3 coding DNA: TGTGCCAGCAGACTATACCGCGGCAGGGGCGGCGATCAGCCCCAGCATTTT. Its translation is CASRLYRGRGGDQPQHF.

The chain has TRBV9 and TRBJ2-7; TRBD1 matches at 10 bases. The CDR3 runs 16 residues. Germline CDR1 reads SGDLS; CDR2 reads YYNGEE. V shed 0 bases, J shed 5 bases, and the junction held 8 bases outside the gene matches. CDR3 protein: CASSVVDPDRGDEQYF. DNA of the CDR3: TGTGCCAGCAGCGTAGTTGATCCGGACAGGGGGGACGAGCAGTACTTC.

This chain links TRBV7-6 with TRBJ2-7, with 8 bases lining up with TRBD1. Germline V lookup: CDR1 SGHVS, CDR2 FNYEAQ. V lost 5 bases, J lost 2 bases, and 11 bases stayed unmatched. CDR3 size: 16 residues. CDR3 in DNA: TGTGCCAGCAGCCCAACGGGACAGGCGGTAACCTACGAGCAGTACTTC. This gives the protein CASSPTGQAVTYEQYF. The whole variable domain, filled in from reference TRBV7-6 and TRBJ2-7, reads GAGVSQSPRYKVTKRGQDVALRCDPISGHVSLYWYRQALGQGPEFLTYFNYEAQQDKSGLPNDRFSAERPEGSISTLTIQRTEQRDSAMYRCASSPTGQAVTYEQYFGPGTRLTVT.

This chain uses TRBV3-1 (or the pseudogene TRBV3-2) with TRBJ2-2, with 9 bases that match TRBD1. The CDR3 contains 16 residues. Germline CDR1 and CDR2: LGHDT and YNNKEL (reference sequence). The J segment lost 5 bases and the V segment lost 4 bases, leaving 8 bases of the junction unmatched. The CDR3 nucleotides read TGTGCCAGCAGCCTCAAGGACAGGGGAGATACCGGGGAGCTGTTTTTT. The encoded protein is CASSLKDRGDTGELFF.

The CDR3 region has the DNA TGTGCCAGCAGCTTTTTCGACAGGGAAAACACCATATATTTT. This codes for CASSFFDRENTIYF. The chain has TRBV5-6 and TRBJ1-3, with 7 nucleotides matching TRBD1. V shed 2 bases, J shed 6 bases, and the junction held 5 bases outside the gene matches. Germline CDR1 and CDR2: SGHDT and YYEEEE. The CDR3 sequence is 14 residues long.

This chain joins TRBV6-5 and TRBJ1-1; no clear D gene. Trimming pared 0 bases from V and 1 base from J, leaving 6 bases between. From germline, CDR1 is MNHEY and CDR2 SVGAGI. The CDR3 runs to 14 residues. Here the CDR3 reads CASSYSYGNTEAFF. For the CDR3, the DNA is TGTGCCAGCAGTTACTCGTACGGGAACACTGAAGCTTTCTTT.

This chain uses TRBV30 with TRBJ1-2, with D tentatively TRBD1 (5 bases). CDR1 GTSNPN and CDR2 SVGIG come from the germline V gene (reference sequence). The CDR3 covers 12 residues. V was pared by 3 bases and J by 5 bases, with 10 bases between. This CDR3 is CAWRGGSYGYTF. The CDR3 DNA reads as TGTGCCTGGAGGGGGGGAAGTTATGGCTACACCTTC. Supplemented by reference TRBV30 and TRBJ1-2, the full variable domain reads SQTIHQWPATLVQPVGSPLSLECTVEGTSNPNLYWYRQAAGRGLQLLFYSVGIGQISSEVPQNLSASRPQDRQFILSSKKLLLSDSGFYLCAWRGGSYGYTFGSGTRLTVV.

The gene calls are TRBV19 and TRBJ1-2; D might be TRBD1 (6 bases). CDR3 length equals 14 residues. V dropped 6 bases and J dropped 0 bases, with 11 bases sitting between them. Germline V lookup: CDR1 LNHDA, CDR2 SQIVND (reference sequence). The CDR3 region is CASRSGDTNYGYTF. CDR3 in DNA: TGTGCCAGTAGATCAGGGGACACTAACTATGGCTACACCTTC.